The next 2 T cell receptor beta chains were all read from a single sample in a study of blood T cell repertoires in COVID-19. Measured with immunoSEQ multiplex PCR; TCRdb has only the in-frame clones, and not every one. The sample comprises about 240,000 clones, 92% of which are singletons, and around 0.86% rests with the top ten. Sequencing was carried out using peripheral blood. The receptors were sampled from a man in his thirties or forties with COVID-19, enrolled during active disease.

The chain employs TRBV2 and TRBJ1-5; 7 bases agree with TRBD1. Germline V gives CDR1 SNHLY, CDR2 FYNNEI. This CDR3 spans 16 amino acids. J lost 5 bases, V lost 1 base, and 8 bases had no gene match. For the CDR3, the DNA is TGTGCCAGCAGTGAAGACCTTGACAGGGTTGATCAGCCCCAGCATTTT. Amino acids: CASSEDLDRVDQPQHF.

This chain joins TRBV5-1 and TRBJ2-1; 8 nucleotides agree with TRBD2. Germline CDR1 SGHRS, CDR2 YFSETQ. J gave up 9 bases and V 0 bases, and 14 bases lay outside the gene matches. The CDR3 runs 17 residues. As DNA, the CDR3 is TGCGCCAGCAGCTTGGTAGAGGCTAGCGGGCGTGGCTTTGAGCAGTTCTTC. Translation gives CASSLVEASGRGFEQFF.